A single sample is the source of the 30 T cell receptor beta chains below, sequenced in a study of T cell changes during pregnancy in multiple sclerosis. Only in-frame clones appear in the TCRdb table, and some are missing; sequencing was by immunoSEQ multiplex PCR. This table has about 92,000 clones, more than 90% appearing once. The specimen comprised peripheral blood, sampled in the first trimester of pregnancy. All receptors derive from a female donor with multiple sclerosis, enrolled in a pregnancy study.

The CDR3 region has the DNA TGTGCCAGCAGCTCAGACGGGAGTTTGTTGGTAAATGAGCAGTTCTTC. It yields the protein CASSSDGSLLVNEQFF. The chain couples TRBV7-8 to TRBJ2-1; a weak D match, TRBD2 (6 bases). CDR1 and CDR2 (germline): SGHVS, FQNEAQ. This CDR3 contains 16 residues. V was shortened by 4 bases and J by 7 bases, with 20 bases between the two germline ends. Supplemented by reference TRBV7-8 and TRBJ2-1, the full variable domain reads GAGVSQSPRYKVAKRGQDVALRCDPISGHVSLFWYQQALGQGPEFLTYFQNEAQLDKSGLPSDRFFAERPEGSVSTLKIQRTQQEDSAVYLCASSSDGSLLVNEQFFGPGTRLTVL.

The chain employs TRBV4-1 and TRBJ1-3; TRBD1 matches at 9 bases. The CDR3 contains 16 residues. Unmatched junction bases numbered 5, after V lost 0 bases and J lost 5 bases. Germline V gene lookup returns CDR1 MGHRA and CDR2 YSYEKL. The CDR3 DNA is TGCGCCAGCAGCCAAGAGGGAGGGACAGGGCGAAACACCATATATTTT. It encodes CASSQEGGTGRNTIYF.

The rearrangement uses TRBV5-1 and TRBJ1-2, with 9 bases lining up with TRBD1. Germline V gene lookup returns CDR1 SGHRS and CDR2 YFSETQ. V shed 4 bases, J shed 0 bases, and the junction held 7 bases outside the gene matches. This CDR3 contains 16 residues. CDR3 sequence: CASSPGQGLANYGYTF. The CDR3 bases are TGCGCCAGCAGCCCGGGACAGGGATTAGCTAACTATGGCTACACCTTC.

The DNA of the CDR3 is TGTGCCAGCAGTTTAGAGGGGCGGGGACCAGACATTCAGTACTTC. Encoded protein: CASSLEGRGPDIQYF. The J gene is TRBJ2-4, the V gene TRBV27; D is possibly TRBD2 (6 bases). Germline V gene data show CDR1 as MNHEY and CDR2 as SMNVEV (reference sequence). Between the trimmed V and J ends, which lost 2 bases and 8 bases, there was a span of 16 bases. The length of the CDR3 is 15 residues.

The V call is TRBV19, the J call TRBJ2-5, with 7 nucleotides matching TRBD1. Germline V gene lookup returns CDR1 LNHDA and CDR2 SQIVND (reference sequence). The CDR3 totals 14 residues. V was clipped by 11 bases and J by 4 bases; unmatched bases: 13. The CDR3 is CASNSDRDRETQYF. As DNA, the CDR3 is TGTGCCTCCAACTCTGACAGGGACCGAGAGACCCAGTACTTC. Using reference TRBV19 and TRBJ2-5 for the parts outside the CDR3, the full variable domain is DGGITQSPKYLFRKEGQNVTLSCEQNLNHDAMYWYRQDPGQGLRLIYYSQIVNDFQKGDIAEGYSVSREKKESFPLTVTSAQKNPTAFYLCASNSDRDRETQYFGPGTRLLVL.

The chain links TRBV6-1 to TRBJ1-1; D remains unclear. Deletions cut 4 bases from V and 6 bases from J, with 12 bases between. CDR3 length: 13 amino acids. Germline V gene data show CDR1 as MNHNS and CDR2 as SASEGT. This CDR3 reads CASSVASGAEAFF. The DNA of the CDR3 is TGTGCCAGCAGTGTAGCCTCCGGGGCTGAAGCTTTCTTT.

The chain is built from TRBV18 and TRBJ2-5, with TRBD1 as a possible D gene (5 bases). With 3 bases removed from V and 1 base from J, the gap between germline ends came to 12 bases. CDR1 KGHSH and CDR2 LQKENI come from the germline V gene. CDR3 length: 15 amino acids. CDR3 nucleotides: TGTGCCAGCTCACCTTTAGGACAACCCCAAGAGACCCAGTACTTC. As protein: CASSPLGQPQETQYF.

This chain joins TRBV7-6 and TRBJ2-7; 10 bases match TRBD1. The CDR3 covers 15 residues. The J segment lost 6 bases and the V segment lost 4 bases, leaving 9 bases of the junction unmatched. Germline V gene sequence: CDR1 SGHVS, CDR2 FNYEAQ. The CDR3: CASSSGQGPPGEQYF. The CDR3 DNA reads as TGTGCCAGCAGCTCGGGACAGGGGCCGCCGGGCGAGCAGTACTTC.

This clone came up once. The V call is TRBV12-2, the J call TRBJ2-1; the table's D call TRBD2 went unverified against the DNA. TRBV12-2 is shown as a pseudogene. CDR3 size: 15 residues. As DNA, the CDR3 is TGTGCAAGTCGCTTAGGGACTAGCGCGAACAATGAGCAGTTCTTC. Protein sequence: CASRLGTSANNEQFF.

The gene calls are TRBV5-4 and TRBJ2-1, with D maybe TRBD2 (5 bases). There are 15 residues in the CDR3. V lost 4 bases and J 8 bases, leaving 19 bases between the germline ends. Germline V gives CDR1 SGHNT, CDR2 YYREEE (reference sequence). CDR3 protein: CASSPRFSGSDEQFF. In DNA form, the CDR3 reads TGTGCCAGCAGCCCCCGTTTCAGTGGGAGCGATGAGCAGTTCTTC. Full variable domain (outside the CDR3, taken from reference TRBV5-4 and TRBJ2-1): ETGVTQSPTHLIKTRGQQVTLRCSSQSGHNTVSWYQQALGQGPQFIFQYYREEENGRGNFPPRFSGLQFPNYSSELNVNALELDDSALYLCASSPRFSGSDEQFFGPGTRLTVL.

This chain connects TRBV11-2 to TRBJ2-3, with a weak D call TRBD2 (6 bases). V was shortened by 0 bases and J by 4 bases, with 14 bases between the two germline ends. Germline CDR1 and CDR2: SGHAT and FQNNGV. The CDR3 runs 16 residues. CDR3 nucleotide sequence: TGTGCCAGCAGCTTAGATCTAGCGTCGGTTTCAGATACGCAGTATTTT. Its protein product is CASSLDLASVSDTQYF.

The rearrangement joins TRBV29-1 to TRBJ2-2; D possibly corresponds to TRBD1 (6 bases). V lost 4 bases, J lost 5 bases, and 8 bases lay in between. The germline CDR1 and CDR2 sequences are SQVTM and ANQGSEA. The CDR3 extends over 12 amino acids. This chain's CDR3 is CSVAQGTGELFF. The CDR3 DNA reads TGCAGCGTTGCTCAGGGGACCGGGGAGCTGTTTTTT.

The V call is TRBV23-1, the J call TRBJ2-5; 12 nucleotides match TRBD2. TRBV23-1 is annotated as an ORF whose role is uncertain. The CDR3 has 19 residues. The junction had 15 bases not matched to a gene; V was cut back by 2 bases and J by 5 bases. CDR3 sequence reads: CASSQVGRASGGEWETQYF. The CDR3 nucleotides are TGCGCCAGCAGTCAAGTGGGCAGAGCTAGCGGGGGGGAGTGGGAGACCCAGTACTTC.

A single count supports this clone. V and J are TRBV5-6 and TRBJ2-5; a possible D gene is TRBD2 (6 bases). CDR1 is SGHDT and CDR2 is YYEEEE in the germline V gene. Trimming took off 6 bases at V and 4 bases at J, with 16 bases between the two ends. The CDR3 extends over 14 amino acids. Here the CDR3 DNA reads TGTGCCAGCACCCTGGAGGGGACGGGAGAGACCCAGTACTTC. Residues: CASTLEGTGETQYF. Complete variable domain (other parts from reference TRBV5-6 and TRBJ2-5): DAGVTQSPTHLIKTRGQQVTLRCSPKSGHDTVSWYQQALGQGPQFIFQYYEEEERQRGNFPDRFSGHQFPNYSSELNVNALLLGDSALYLCASTLEGTGETQYFGPGTRLLVL.

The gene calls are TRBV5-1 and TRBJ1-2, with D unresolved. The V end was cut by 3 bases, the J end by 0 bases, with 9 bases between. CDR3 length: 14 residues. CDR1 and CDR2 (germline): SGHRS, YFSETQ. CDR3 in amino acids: CASSSPGTNYGYTF. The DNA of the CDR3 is TGCGCCAGCAGCTCCCCGGGGACTAACTATGGCTACACCTTC.

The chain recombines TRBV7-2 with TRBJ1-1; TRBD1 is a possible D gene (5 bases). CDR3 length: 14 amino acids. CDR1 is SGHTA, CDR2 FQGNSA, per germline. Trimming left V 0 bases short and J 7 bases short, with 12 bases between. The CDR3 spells CASSLATGGVEAFF. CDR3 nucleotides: TGTGCCAGCAGCTTAGCGACGGGAGGGGTTGAAGCTTTCTTT.

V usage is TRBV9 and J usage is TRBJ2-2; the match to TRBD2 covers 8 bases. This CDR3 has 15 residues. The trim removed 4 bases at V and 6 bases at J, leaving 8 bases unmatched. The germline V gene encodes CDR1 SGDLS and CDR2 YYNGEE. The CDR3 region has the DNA TGTGCCAGCAGCTTCGGGACTAGGGGGGCCGGGGAGCTGTTTTTT. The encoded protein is CASSFGTRGAGELFF.

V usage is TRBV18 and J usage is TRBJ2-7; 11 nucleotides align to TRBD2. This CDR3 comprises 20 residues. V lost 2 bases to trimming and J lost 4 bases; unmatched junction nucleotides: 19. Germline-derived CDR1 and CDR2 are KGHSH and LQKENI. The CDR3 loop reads CASSPTIEGSGRAELYEQYF. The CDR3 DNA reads TGTGCCAGCTCACCAACCATAGAAGGTAGCGGGAGGGCCGAGTTGTACGAGCAGTACTTC.

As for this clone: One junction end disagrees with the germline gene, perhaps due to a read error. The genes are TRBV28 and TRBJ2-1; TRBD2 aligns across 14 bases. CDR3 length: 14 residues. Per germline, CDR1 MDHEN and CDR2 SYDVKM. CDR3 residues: CASSLSGTSGSRVF. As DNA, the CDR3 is TGTGCCAGCAGTTTAAGCGGGACTAGCGGGAGTAGAGTCTTC.

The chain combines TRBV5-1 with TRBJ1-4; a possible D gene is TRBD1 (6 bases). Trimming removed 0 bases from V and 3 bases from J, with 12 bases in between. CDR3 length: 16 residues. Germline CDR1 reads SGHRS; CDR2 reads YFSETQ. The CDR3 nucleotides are TGCGCCAGCAGCTTGGAAGGGTGGGGGCCTAATGAAAAACTGTTTTTT. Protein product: CASSLEGWGPNEKLFF.

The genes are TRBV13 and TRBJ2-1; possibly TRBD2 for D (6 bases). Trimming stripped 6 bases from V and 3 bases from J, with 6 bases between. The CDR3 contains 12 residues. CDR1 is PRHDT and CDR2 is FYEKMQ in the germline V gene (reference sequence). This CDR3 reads CASRTSYNEQFF. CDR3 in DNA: TGTGCCAGCAGGACTAGCTACAATGAGCAGTTCTTC.

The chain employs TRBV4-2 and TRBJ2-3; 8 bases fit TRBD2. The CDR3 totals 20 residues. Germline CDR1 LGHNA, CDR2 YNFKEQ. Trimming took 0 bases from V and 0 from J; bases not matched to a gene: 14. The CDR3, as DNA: TGTGCCAGCAGCCAAGAGAGAGGACTAGCCGGAGGGTGGAGCACAGATACGCAGTATTTT. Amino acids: CASSQERGLAGGWSTDTQYF.

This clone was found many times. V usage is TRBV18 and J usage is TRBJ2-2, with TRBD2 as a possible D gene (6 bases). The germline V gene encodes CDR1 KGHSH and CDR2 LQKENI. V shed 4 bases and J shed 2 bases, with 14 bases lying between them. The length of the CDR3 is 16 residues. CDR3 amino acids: CASSQGLPSNTGELFF. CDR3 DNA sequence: TGTGCCAGCTCACAGGGACTTCCTTCTAACACCGGGGAGCTGTTTTTT.

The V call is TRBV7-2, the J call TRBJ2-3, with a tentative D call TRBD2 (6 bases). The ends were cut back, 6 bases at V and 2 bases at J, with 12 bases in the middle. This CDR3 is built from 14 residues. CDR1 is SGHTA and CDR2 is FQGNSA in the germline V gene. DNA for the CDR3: TGTGCCAGCAGATACGGGAGTAACACAGATACGCAGTATTTT. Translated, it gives CASRYGSNTDTQYF.

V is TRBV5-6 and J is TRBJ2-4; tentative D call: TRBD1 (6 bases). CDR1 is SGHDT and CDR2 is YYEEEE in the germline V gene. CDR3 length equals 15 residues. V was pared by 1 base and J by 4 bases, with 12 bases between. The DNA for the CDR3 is TGTGCCAGCAGCTTGTTTGGGACACAGAAAAACATTCAGTACTTC. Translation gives CASSLFGTQKNIQYF. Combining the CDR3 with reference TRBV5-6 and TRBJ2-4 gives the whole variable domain DAGVTQSPTHLIKTRGQQVTLRCSPKSGHDTVSWYQQALGQGPQFIFQYYEEEERQRGNFPDRFSGHQFPNYSSELNVNALLLGDSALYLCASSLFGTQKNIQYFGAGTRLSVL.

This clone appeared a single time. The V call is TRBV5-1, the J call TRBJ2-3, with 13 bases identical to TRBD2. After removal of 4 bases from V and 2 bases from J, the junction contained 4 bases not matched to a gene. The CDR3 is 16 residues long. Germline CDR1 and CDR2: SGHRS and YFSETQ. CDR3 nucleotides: TGCGCCAGCAGCGTCGGGACTAGCGGGGTCACAGATACGCAGTATTTT. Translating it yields CASSVGTSGVTDTQYF.

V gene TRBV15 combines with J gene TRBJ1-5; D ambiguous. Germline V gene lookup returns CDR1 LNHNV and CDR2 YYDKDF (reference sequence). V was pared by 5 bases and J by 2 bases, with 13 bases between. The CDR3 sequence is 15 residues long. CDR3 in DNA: TGTGCCACCAGCCATGGAGTTATCGGCAATCAGCCCCAGCATTTT. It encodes CATSHGVIGNQPQHF.

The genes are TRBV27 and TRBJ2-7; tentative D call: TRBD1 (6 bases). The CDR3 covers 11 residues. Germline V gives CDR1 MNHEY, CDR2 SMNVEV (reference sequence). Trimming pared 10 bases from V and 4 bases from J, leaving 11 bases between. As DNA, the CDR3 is TGTGCCACCCGAAGGGGGTACGAGCAGTACTTC. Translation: CATRRGYEQYF.

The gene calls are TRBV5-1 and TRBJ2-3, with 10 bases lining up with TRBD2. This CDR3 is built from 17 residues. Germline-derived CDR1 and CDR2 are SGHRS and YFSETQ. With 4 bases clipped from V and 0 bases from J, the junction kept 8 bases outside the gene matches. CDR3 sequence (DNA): TGCGCCAGCAGCGGAGGAGGACTAGCGGCGAGCACAGATACGCAGTATTTT. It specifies CASSGGGLAASTDTQYF.

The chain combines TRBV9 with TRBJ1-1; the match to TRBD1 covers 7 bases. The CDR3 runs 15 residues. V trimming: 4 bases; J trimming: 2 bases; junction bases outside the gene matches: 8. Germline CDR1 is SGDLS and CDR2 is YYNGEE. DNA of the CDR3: TGTGCCAGCAGCCCCAGGGGGACAGTCAACACTGAAGCTTTCTTT. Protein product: CASSPRGTVNTEAFF.